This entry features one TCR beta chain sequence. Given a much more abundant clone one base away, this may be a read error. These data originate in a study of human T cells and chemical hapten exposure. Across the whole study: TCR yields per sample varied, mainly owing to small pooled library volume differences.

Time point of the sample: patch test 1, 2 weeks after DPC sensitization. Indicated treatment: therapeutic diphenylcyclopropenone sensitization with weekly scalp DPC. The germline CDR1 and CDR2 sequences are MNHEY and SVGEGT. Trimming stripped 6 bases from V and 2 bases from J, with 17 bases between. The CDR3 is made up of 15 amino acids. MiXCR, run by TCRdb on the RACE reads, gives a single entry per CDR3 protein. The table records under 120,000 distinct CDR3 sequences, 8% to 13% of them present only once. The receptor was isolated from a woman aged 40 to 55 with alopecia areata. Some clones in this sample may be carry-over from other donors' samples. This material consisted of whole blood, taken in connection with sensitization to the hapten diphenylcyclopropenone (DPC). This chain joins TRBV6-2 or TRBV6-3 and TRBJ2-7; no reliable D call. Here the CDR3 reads CASRPGSAQAYEQYF. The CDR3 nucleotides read TGTGCCAGCAGACCCGGTTCAGCTCAGGCCTACGAGCAGTACTTC.